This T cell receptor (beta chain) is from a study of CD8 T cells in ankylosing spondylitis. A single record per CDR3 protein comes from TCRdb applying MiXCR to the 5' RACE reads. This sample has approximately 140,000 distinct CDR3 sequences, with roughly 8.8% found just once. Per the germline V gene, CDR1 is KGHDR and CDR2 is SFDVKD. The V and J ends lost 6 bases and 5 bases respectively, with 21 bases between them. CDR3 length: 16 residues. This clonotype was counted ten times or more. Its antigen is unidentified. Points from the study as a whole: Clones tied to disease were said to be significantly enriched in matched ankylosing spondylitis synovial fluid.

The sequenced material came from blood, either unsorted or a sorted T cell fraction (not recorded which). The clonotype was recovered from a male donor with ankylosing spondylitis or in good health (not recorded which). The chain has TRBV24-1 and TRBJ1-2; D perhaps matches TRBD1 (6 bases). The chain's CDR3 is CATSSGQDRREYGYTF. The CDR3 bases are TGTGCCACCAGTTCCGGCCAGGACAGACGGGAATATGGCTACACCTTC.